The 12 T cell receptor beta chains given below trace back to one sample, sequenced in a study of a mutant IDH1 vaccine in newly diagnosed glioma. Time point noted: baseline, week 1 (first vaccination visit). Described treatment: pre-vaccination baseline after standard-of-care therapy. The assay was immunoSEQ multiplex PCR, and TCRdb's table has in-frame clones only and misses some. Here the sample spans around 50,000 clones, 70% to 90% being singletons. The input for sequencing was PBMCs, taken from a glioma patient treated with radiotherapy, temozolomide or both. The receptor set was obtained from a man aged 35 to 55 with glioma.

The DNA for the CDR3 is TGTGCCAGCTCACCTCAGGGACCCTACACCGGGGAGCTGTTTTTT. Translation: CASSPQGPYTGELFF. The rearrangement uses TRBV18 and TRBJ2-2; tentatively, D is TRBD1 or TRBD2 (5 bases each). The V gene's germline CDR1 is KGHSH and CDR2 LQKENI. Trimming pared 3 bases from V and 3 bases from J, leaving 11 bases between. The CDR3 runs 15 residues.

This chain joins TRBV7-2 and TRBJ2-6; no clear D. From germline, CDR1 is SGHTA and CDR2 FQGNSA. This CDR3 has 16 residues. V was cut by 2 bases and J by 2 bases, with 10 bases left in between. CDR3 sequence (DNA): TGTGCCAGCAGCTTACTGGGTTTTACTGGGGCCAACGTCCTGACTTTC. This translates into CASSLLGFTGANVLTF.

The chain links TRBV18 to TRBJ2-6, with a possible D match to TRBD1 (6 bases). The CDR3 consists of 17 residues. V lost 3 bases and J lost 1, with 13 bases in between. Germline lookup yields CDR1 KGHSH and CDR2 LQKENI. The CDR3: CASSPSGERSGANVLTF. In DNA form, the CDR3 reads TGTGCCAGCTCACCTTCAGGGGAGAGATCTGGGGCCAACGTCCTGACTTTC.

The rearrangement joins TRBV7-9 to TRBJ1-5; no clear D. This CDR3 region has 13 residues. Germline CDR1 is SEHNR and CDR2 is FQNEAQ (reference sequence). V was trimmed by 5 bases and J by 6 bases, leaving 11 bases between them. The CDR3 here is CASSPGESQPQHF. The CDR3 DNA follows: TGTGCCAGCAGCCCCGGGGAGTCTCAGCCCCAGCATTTT.

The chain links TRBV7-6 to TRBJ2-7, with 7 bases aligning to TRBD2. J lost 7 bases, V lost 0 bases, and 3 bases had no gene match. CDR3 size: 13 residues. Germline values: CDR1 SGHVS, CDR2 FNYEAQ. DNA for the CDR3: TGTGCCAGCAGCTTAGCGGGGGGGAGGGAGCAGTACTTC. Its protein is CASSLAGGREQYF.

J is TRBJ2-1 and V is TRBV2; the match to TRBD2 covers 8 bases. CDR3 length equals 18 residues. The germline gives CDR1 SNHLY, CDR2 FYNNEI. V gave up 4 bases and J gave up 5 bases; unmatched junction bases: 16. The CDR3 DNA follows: TGTGCCAGCAGTGTTAAGATGGGGAGCGGGAGCCAGGACAATGAGCAGTTCTTC. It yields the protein CASSVKMGSGSQDNEQFF.

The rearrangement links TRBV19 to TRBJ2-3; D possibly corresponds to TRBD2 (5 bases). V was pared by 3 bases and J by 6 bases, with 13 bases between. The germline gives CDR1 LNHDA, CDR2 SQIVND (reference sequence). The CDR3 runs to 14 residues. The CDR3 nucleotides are TGTGCCAGTAGTATCTTGGCTAGCCTCGATACGCAGTATTTT. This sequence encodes CASSILASLDTQYF.

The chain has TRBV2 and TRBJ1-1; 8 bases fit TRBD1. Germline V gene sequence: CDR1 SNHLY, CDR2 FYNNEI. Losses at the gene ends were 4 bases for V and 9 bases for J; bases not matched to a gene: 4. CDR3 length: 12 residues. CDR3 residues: CASSANRGKAFF. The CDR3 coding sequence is TGTGCCAGCAGTGCCAACAGGGGGAAAGCTTTCTTT.

CDR3 bases: TGTGCCAGCCGGGACCGATACGAGCAGTACTTC. It encodes CASRDRYEQYF. The rearrangement joins TRBV2 to TRBJ2-7; either TRBD1 or TRBD2 may fit D (5 bases each). The CDR3 has 11 amino acids. Trimming left V 8 bases short and J 4 bases short, with 9 bases between. The germline V gene has CDR1 SNHLY and CDR2 FYNNEI.

The CDR3 is CASSAGPQGFHEQYF. The CDR3 DNA reads TGTGCCAGCAGCGCTGGGCCACAGGGATTCCACGAGCAGTACTTC. The V call is TRBV9, the J call TRBJ2-7; tentative D call: TRBD1 (6 bases). This CDR3 has 15 amino acids. Germline CDR1 and CDR2: SGDLS and YYNGEE. Between the trimmed V and J ends, which lost 3 bases and 5 bases, there was a span of 18 bases.

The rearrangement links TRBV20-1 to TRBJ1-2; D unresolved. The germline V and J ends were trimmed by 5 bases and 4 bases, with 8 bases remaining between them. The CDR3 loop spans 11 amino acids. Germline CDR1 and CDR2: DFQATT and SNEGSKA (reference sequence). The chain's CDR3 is CSAYSRYGYTF. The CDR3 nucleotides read TGCAGTGCTTATAGCCGCTATGGCTACACCTTC.

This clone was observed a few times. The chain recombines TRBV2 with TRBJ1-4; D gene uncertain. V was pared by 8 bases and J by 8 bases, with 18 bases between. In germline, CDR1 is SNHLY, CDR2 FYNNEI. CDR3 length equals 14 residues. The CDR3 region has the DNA TGTGCCAGCCCAGCCGGCGGAGGGAGCGAAAAACTGTTTTTT. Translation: CASPAGGGSEKLFF.